This TCR beta chain was profiled in a study of T cell responses to AZD1222 COVID-19 vaccine. The study's findings and limits: Compared with day 0, the breadth and depth of the Spike-specific TCR repertoire rose significantly after two doses of AZD1222. Unmutated variant regions are reportedly the target of nearly half of TCRs that are spike-specific. Repertoire sampling happened only post peak T cell response. Spike-wide coverage was observed for vaccine-associated CD4 TCRs, with dominant responses at 160-218 and 743-854.

Some clones are missing from TCRdb's copy, which holds only in-frame ones; the method was immunoSEQ multiplex PCR. The sample includes approximately 180,000 clones, around nine tenths of them seen just once. The CDR3 is 16 residues long. Looked up from germline, CDR1 is MNHEY and CDR2 is SMNVEV (reference sequence). With 3 bases removed from V and 8 bases from J, the gap between germline ends came to 17 bases. Regarding this clone: Its antigen is not identified.

The starting material was peripheral blood, obtained on day 0 of AZD1222 vaccination. The sequence came from an adult in good health. The V and J genes are TRBV27 and TRBJ1-6, with D perhaps matching TRBD1 (6 bases). Here the CDR3 DNA reads TGTGCCAGCAGTTTCGGGGGCAGTAAATACCATTCACCCCTCCACTTT. Amino acid sequence: CASSFGGSKYHSPLHF.